Shown below are 2 T cell receptor beta chains from a single sample sequenced in a study of CD8+CD57+ T cells in acquired aplastic anemia. Genomic DNA acted as the template from which TCR beta VDJ combination and CDR3 sequence profiling were carried out. TCRdb called the reads again in MiXCR, with one record for every CDR3 protein. The table lists under 200,000 distinct CDR3 sequences, about 45% of them singletons, with approximately 3% in the top ten. Whoever was chosen for sequencing had shown CD8+CD57+ cell expansion by flow cytometry. Sequencing input: sorted CD4+, CD8+, or CD8+CD57+ T cells (not recorded which) from PBMCs. These receptors were obtained from a human donor with aplastic anemia.

Note on this clonotype: At one of its ends the junction is not consistent with the germline gene, which may arise from a read error. The rearrangement uses TRBV7-2 and TRBJ2-7, with D perhaps matching TRBD1 or TRBD2 (5 bases each). The CDR3 runs 12 residues. The V gene's germline CDR1 is SGHTA and CDR2 FQGNSA. CDR3 nucleotides: TGTGCCAGCAGGGGGGACCTCCACGAGCCGTACTTC. It yields the protein CASRGDLHEPYF. Based on the CDR3 plus reference TRBV7-2 and TRBJ2-7, the full variable domain is GAGVSQSPSNKVTEKGKDVELRCDPISGHTALYWYRQSLGQGLEFLIYFQGNSAPDKSGLPSDRFSAERTGGSVSTLTIQRTQQEDSAVYLCASRGDLHEPYFGPGTRLTVT.

J is TRBJ1-1 and V is TRBV25-1; 7 bases are shared with TRBD1. Germline CDR1 is MGHDK and CDR2 is SYGVNS. This CDR3 has 13 amino acids. With 10 bases clipped from V and 2 bases from J, the junction kept 7 bases outside the gene matches. The DNA for the CDR3 is TGTGCCAACAGGACAGGACCAAACACTGAAGCTTTCTTT. This translates into CANRTGPNTEAFF. Variable domain in full (rest from reference TRBV25-1 and TRBJ1-1): EADIYQTPRYLVIGTGKKITLECSQTMGHDKMYWYQQDPGMELHLIHYSYGVNSTEKGDLSSESTVSRIRTEHFPLTLESARPSHTSQYLCANRTGPNTEAFFGQGTRLTVV.